This is a list of T cell receptor beta chains from one sample in a study of T cell repertoires in cytomegalovirus infection. MiXCR, applied by TCRdb to the reads, yields one record per CDR3 protein. The sample contains 680,000 or so distinct CDR3 sequences, around 32% of which appear only once. No antigen is known for these receptors. Sequencing used cultured PBMCs, obtained from culture after CMV antigen stimulation. Receptors originate from a human donor in good health (CMV status not recorded). Some clones in this sample may be carry-over from other donors' samples. The CDR3 runs from the conserved cysteine through the conserved F or W. The D gene is left open where the match is weak. Size is stated for part of the rows, as once, few or many counts, or as a class when the clone is expanded.

v_call: TRBV7-2
d_call: TRBD1
j_call: TRBJ2-2
clone_size: many
cdr3_aa: CASSPRGLFTGELFF
cdr3_nt: TGTGCCAGCAGCCCCAGGGGGCTATTCACCGGGGAGCTGTTTTTT

v_call: TRBV7-2
d_call: NA
j_call: TRBJ2-7
clone_size: many
cdr3_aa: CASSFPTGQTYEQYF
cdr3_nt: TGTGCCAGCAGCTTCCCGACCGGACAGACTTACGAGCAGTACTTC

v_call: TRBV7-9
d_call: NA
j_call: TRBJ2-7
clone_size: few
cdr3_aa: CASSPSQASEQYF
cdr3_nt: TGTGCCAGCAGCCCATCGCAGGCTAGCGAGCAGTACTTC

v_call: TRBV12-5
d_call: NA
j_call: TRBJ1-1
clone_size: NA
cdr3_aa: CASVWGGEAFF
cdr3_nt: TGTGCTAGTGTCTGGGGAGGTGAAGCTTTCTTT

v_call: TRBV4-1
d_call: NA
j_call: TRBJ2-6
clone_size: few
cdr3_aa: CASSQGQFGSGANVLTF
cdr3_nt: TGCGCCAGCAGCCAAGGACAATTTGGCTCTGGGGCCAACGTCCTGACTTTC

v_call: TRBV6-4
d_call: TRBD1
j_call: TRBJ2-2
clone_size: NA
cdr3_aa: CASSVEGAGTGELFF
cdr3_nt: TGTGCCAGCAGTGTCGAGGGGGCCGGCACCGGGGAGCTGTTTTTT

v_call: TRBV7-2
d_call: NA
j_call: TRBJ1-3
clone_size: NA
cdr3_aa: CASSRSQGHSGNTIYF
cdr3_nt: TGTGCCAGCAGCAGATCACAGGGCCACTCTGGAAACACCATATATTTT

v_call: TRBV7-2
d_call: NA
j_call: TRBJ2-1
clone_size: NA
cdr3_aa: CASSPRPGSYNEQFF
cdr3_nt: TGTGCCAGCAGCCCCCGACCAGGCTCCTACAATGAGCAGTTCTTC

v_call: TRBV7-2
d_call: NA
j_call: TRBJ1-1
clone_size: many
cdr3_aa: CASSPQALNTEAFF
cdr3_nt: TGTGCCAGCAGCCCCCAGGCCCTGAACACTGAAGCTTTCTTT

v_call: TRBV28
d_call: NA
j_call: TRBJ2-6
clone_size: NA
cdr3_aa: CASSFWRHGGRGSGANVLTF
cdr3_nt: TGTGCCAGCAGTTTCTGGCGCCACGGGGGCCGGGGCTCTGGGGCCAACGTCCTGACTTTC

v_call: TRBV11-2
d_call: NA
j_call: TRBJ1-1
clone_size: NA
cdr3_aa: CASSFNRVSEAFF
cdr3_nt: TGTGCCAGCAGTTTTAACAGGGTATCTGAAGCTTTCTTT

v_call: TRBV18
d_call: NA
j_call: TRBJ1-3
clone_size: NA
cdr3_aa: CASSPRTENRNTIYF
cdr3_nt: TGTGCCAGCTCACCTAGAACAGAAAACAGAAACACCATATATTTT

v_call: TRBV7-8
d_call: TRBD1
j_call: TRBJ1-2
clone_size: many
cdr3_aa: CASSPTTPGQLAFYGYTF
cdr3_nt: TGTGCCAGCAGCCCTACAACACCGGGACAGCTGGCCTTCTATGGCTACACCTTC

v_call: TRBV6-5
d_call: NA
j_call: TRBJ1-5
clone_size: few
cdr3_aa: CASTPSRGTGQPQHF
cdr3_nt: TGTGCCAGCACCCCCTCGAGGGGGACCGGACAGCCCCAGCATTTT

v_call: TRBV7-2
d_call: NA
j_call: TRBJ2-7
clone_size: many
cdr3_aa: CASSYRTLSYEQYF
cdr3_nt: TGTGCCAGCAGCTATAGGACTCTTTCCTACGAGCAGTACTTC

v_call: TRBV11-2
d_call: NA
j_call: TRBJ2-7
clone_size: NA
cdr3_aa: CASSLDFSSSYEQYF
cdr3_nt: TGTGCCAGCAGCTTAGATTTTTCCAGCTCCTACGAGCAGTACTTC

v_call: TRBV7-6
d_call: TRBD1
j_call: TRBJ2-5
clone_size: few
cdr3_aa: CASSSGQGAIGETQYF
cdr3_nt: TGTGCCAGCAGCTCAGGACAGGGGGCTATTGGAGAGACCCAGTACTTC

v_call: TRBV7-8
d_call: TRBD1
j_call: TRBJ1-1
clone_size: many
cdr3_aa: CASAWDSNMNTEAFF
cdr3_nt: TGTGCCAGCGCTTGGGACAGCAACATGAACACTGAAGCTTTCTTT

v_call: TRBV2
d_call: NA
j_call: TRBJ2-7
clone_size: NA
cdr3_aa: CASSERERLQYF
cdr3_nt: TGTGCCAGCAGTGAAAGGGAGCGGTTGCAGTACTTC

v_call: TRBV5-4
d_call: NA
j_call: TRBJ2-7
clone_size: NA
cdr3_aa: CASTAPGTPVDEQYF
cdr3_nt: TGTGCCAGCACCGCCCCGGGGACTCCCGTTGACGAGCAGTACTTC

v_call: TRBV29-1
d_call: NA
j_call: TRBJ2-3
clone_size: few
cdr3_aa: CSVWDFVTVHTQYF
cdr3_nt: TGCAGCGTTTGGGACTTCGTCACTGTTCATACGCAGTATTTT

v_call: TRBV4-3
d_call: NA
j_call: TRBJ1-5
clone_size: NA
cdr3_aa: CASSQDHNQPQHF
cdr3_nt: TGCGCCAGCAGCCAAGACCACAATCAGCCCCAGCATTTT

v_call: TRBV11-2
d_call: NA
j_call: TRBJ2-1
clone_size: NA
cdr3_aa: CASSQGRIIGNNEQFF
cdr3_nt: TGTGCCAGCAGCCAGGGCCGGATCATCGGAAACAATGAGCAGTTCTTC

v_call: TRBV7-9
d_call: NA
j_call: TRBJ2-3
clone_size: NA
cdr3_aa: CASSLDAPDTQYF
cdr3_nt: TGTGCCAGCAGCTTAGATGCCCCAGATACGCAGTATTTT

v_call: TRBV19
d_call: TRBD1
j_call: TRBJ1-2
clone_size: NA
cdr3_aa: CASSMRKGAGYGYTF
cdr3_nt: TGTGCCAGTAGTATGCGAAAGGGGGCTGGCTATGGCTACACCTTC

v_call: TRBV6-1
d_call: NA
j_call: TRBJ1-4
clone_size: NA
cdr3_aa: CASTPGGTHNEKLFF
cdr3_nt: TGTGCCAGCACCCCTGGGGGGACACACAATGAAAAACTGTTTTTT

v_call: TRBV19
d_call: TRBD2
j_call: TRBJ2-5
clone_size: NA
cdr3_aa: CASRTSSVETQYF
cdr3_nt: TGTGCCAGTAGGACTAGCTCCGTAGAGACCCAGTACTTC

v_call: TRBV6-6
d_call: TRBD1
j_call: TRBJ2-4
clone_size: NA
cdr3_aa: CASSSGGRQGRNIQYF
cdr3_nt: TGTGCCAGCAGTTCGGGTGGCCGACAGGGCAGAAACATTCAGTACTTC

v_call: TRBV6-1
d_call: NA
j_call: TRBJ2-7
clone_size: NA
cdr3_aa: CAGSNSGYEQYF
cdr3_nt: TGTGCCGGGAGTAACTCGGGCTACGAGCAGTACTTC

v_call: TRBV4-1
d_call: NA
j_call: TRBJ1-6
clone_size: few
cdr3_aa: CASSGGGGLNSPLHF
cdr3_nt: TGCGCCAGCAGCGGCGGGGGGGGTTTGAATTCACCCCTCCACTTT